This T cell receptor beta chain was retrieved from a study of blood T cell repertoires in COVID-19. Study overall: The United States, Italy and Spain supplied acute and convalescent COVID-19 samples. Sources were T cells, B-cell-depleted T cells, or PBMCs; the material itself was cDNA or gDNA.

In the study's own analysis: Amplification with reference gene primers provided the estimates of nucleated cell counts. Clones were read by immunoSEQ multiplex PCR, and TCRdb kept only the in-frame ones, dropping some. The DNA gave D and trimming, while V, J and clone size come from that table. This sample yields approximately 61,000 clones, of which around 88% are seen a single time; approximately 14% belongs to the top ten. Looked up from germline, CDR1 is SGHTA and CDR2 is FQGNSA. This CDR3 contains 14 residues. Trimming shortened V by 1 base and J by 4 bases, and 11 bases separated the two germline ends.

Source material: peripheral blood. The V and J genes are TRBV7-2 and TRBJ2-7, with D tentatively TRBD1 (6 bases). The source of this sequence is a human donor in a cohort sampled during active COVID-19. The DNA of the CDR3 is TGTGCCAGCAGCTTAGGGACAGAGGTATACGAGCAGTACTTC. Amino acids: CASSLGTEVYEQYF. Combining the CDR3 with reference TRBV7-2 and TRBJ2-7 gives the whole variable domain GAGVSQSPSNKVTEKGKDVELRCDPISGHTALYWYRQSLGQGLEFLIYFQGNSAPDKSGLPSDRFSAERTGGSVSTLTIQRTQQEDSAVYLCASSLGTEVYEQYFGPGTRLTVT.